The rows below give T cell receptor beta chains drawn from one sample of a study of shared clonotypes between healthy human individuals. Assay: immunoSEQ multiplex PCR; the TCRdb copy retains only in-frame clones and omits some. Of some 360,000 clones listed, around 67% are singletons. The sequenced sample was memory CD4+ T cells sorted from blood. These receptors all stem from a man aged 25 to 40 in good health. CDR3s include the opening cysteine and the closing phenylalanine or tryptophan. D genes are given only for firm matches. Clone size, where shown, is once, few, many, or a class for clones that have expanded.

CDR3: CASSLGGTSGSYEQFF
DNA: TGTGCCAGCAGCTTAGGAGGGACTAGCGGGAGCTATGAGCAGTTCTTC
V: TRBV7-6
J: TRBJ2-1
size: .
length: 16
D: TRBD2

CDR3: CASSPLEKASSGNTIYF
DNA: TGTGCCAGCTCACCGCTCGAGAAGGCGAGCTCTGGAAACACCATATATTTT
V: TRBV18
J: TRBJ1-3
size: .
length: 17
D: .

CDR3: CAWVPKRNTEAFF
DNA: TGTGCCTGGGTCCCGAAAAGGAACACTGAAGCTTTCTTT
V: TRBV30
J: TRBJ1-1
size: .
length: 13
D: .

CDR3: CASSYTSGRLPDTQYF
DNA: TGTGCCAGCAGTTACACTAGCGGGAGGTTGCCAGATACGCAGTATTTT
V: TRBV6-5
J: TRBJ2-3
size: .
length: 16
D: TRBD2

CDR3: CAISESEGMGTEAFF
DNA: TGTGCCATCAGTGAGTCGGAAGGGATGGGAACTGAAGCTTTCTTT
V: TRBV10-3
J: TRBJ1-1
size: .
length: 15
D: .

CDR3: CASSLRPTGFGETQYF
DNA: TGTGCCAGCAGCTTACGCCCCACAGGGTTCGGGGAGACCCAGTACTTC
V: TRBV7-3
J: TRBJ2-5
size: .
length: 16
D: .

CDR3: CSARTGPTQYF
DNA: TGCAGTGCTCGGACGGGACCCACGCAGTACTTC
V: TRBV20-1
J: TRBJ2-7
size: .
length: 11
D: .

CDR3: CASSIRAGLEQYF
DNA: TGTGCCAGTAGTATCCGGGCAGGGCTCGAGCAGTACTTC
V: TRBV19
J: TRBJ2-7
size: .
length: 13
D: .

CDR3: CAINRDRGLNEQFF
DNA: TGTGCCATCAACCGGGACAGGGGCCTCAATGAGCAGTTCTTC
V: TRBV10-3
J: TRBJ2-1
size: .
length: 14
D: TRBD1

CDR3: CASSQPTRYEQYF
DNA: TGTGCCAGCAGCCAACCCACTCGCTACGAGCAGTACTTC
V: TRBV7-9
J: TRBJ2-7
size: few
length: 13
D: .

CDR3: CASRQGAAETQYF
DNA: TGTGCCAGCAGGCAGGGGGCGGCGGAGACCCAGTACTTC
V: TRBV28
J: TRBJ2-5
size: .
length: 13
D: TRBD1

CDR3: CASSDSATSGAYNEQFF
DNA: TGTGCCAGCAGTGACTCGGCCACTAGCGGGGCATACAATGAGCAGTTCTTC
V: TRBV6-4
J: TRBJ2-1
size: .
length: 17
D: TRBD2

CDR3: CASSPPGGTDTQYF
DNA: TGTGCCAGCTCACCACCAGGGGGAACAGATACGCAGTATTTT
V: TRBV18
J: TRBJ2-3
size: .
length: 14
D: .

CDR3: CASSLLWGTNTEAFF
DNA: TGTGCCAGCAGCTTACTTTGGGGAACGAACACTGAAGCTTTCTTT
V: TRBV7-8
J: TRBJ1-1
size: .
length: 15
D: .

CDR3: CASSNYRTSTDTQYF
DNA: TGTGCCAGCAGCAACTACAGGACTAGCACAGATACGCAGTATTTT
V: TRBV7-9
J: TRBJ2-3
size: once
length: 15
D: .